Below, 25 T cell receptor beta chains from the same sample are listed, as sequenced in a study of blood T cells in healthy people across ages. Next came a second PCR, run for about 7 to 12 cycles, which used a sample-barcoded 5' primer along with a J-beta primer mix. TCRdb analysed the 5' RACE reads with MiXCR anew, one entry per CDR3 protein. Among 800,000 or so distinct CDR3 sequences, around a quarter were seen once, and the ten largest hold around 3.6%. The sample was also linked to a second study, of T cells of mothers and their children.

The sample comprised blood. The receptors here all came from a boy aged 5-17 years in good health.

The chain joins TRBV27 to TRBJ1-2; D gene unclear. The germline V gene encodes CDR1 MNHEY and CDR2 SMNVEV (reference sequence). The CDR3 totals 17 residues. V dropped 6 bases and J dropped 4 bases, with 24 bases sitting between them. This chain's CDR3 is CASSPIMGRVWIYGYTF. CDR3 in DNA: TGTGCCAGCAGCCCGATAATGGGCCGGGTTTGGATCTATGGCTACACCTTC.

This chain links TRBV20-1 with TRBJ1-4; 7 nucleotides match TRBD1. V trimming: 6 bases; J trimming: 6 bases; junction bases outside the gene matches: 7. CDR1 is DFQATT, CDR2 SNEGSKA, per germline (reference sequence). The CDR3 has 13 amino acids. The CDR3 spells CSALRTGDEKLFF. The CDR3 nucleotides read TGCAGTGCGCTCAGGACAGGCGATGAAAAACTGTTTTTT.

The gene calls are TRBV12-3 or TRBV12-4 and TRBJ1-1, with TRBD1 matching 8 bases. CDR3 size: 18 residues. V trimming: 4 bases; J trimming: 0 bases; junction bases outside the gene matches: 13. Here the CDR3 reads CASSSYRGRKEVNTEAFF. CDR3 nucleotides: TGTGCCAGCAGTTCGTACAGGGGGAGAAAAGAAGTGAACACTGAAGCTTTCTTT.

CDR3 in DNA: TGTGCCAGTAGTCAAGTTAGGACAGATGAGCAGTTCTTC. Translation gives CASSQVRTDEQFF. This chain connects TRBV19 to TRBJ2-1; perhaps TRBD1 as D (6 bases). This CDR3 spans 13 amino acids. Germline V CDR1 and CDR2: LNHDA, SQIVND (reference sequence). V was pared by 5 bases and J by 8 bases, with 13 bases between.

The rearrangement joins TRBV10-3 to TRBJ1-5, with 10 positions matching TRBD1. The length of the CDR3 is 15 residues. V dropped 5 bases and J dropped 2; count of bases not matched to a gene: 3. The germline V gene has CDR1 ENHRY and CDR2 SYGVKD. The CDR3 sequence is CAISTGTGGNQPQHF. The CDR3 DNA reads TGTGCCATCAGTACCGGGACAGGGGGCAATCAGCCCCAGCATTTT.

Only a few counts were recorded for this clonotype. This chain connects TRBV27 to TRBJ2-3, with 10 positions matching TRBD2. V shed 3 bases and J 0 bases; nucleotides not matched to a gene: 3. The CDR3 covers 16 residues. Looked up from germline, CDR1 is MNHEY and CDR2 is SMNVEV (reference sequence). The CDR3 spells CASSFPTSGSTDTQYF. In nucleotides, the CDR3 is TGTGCCAGCAGTTTCCCGACTAGCGGGAGCACAGATACGCAGTATTTT.

CDR3 nucleotide sequence: TGTGCCAGCAGTGCCCAGGATCAAGAGACCCAGTACTTC. This encodes CASSAQDQETQYF. V usage is TRBV6-1 and J usage is TRBJ2-5, with D unresolved. The CDR3 sequence is 13 residues long. Germline CDR1 is MNHNS and CDR2 is SASEGT. Trimming removed 4 bases at V and 2 bases at J, with 8 bases between.

This clonotype was counted a few times. This chain uses TRBV5-1 with TRBJ1-1; weak D call: TRBD1 (6 bases). V lost 2 bases to trimming and J lost 1 base, with 12 bases between them. This CDR3 is 15 amino acids long. Germline V gives CDR1 SGHRS, CDR2 YFSETQ. CDR3 in DNA: TGCGCCAGCAGCTTCGTCACAGGGACGAACACTGAAGCTTTCTTT. It yields the protein CASSFVTGTNTEAFF.

The genes are TRBV10-3 and TRBJ2-7; no reliable D call. This CDR3 spans 14 amino acids. Trimming took off 0 bases at V and 1 base at J, with 7 bases between the two ends. The V gene's germline CDR1 is ENHRY and CDR2 SYGVKD. In nucleotides, the CDR3 is TGTGCCATCAGTGAGTCGATTGCGTCCTACGAGCAGTACTTC. Translating it yields CAISESIASYEQYF.

The rearrangement joins TRBV28 to TRBJ2-2, with 7 bases aligning to TRBD1. The CDR3 has 16 residues. Germline CDR1 reads MDHEN; CDR2 reads SYDVKM. Trimming removed 3 bases from V and 6 bases from J; junction bases left unmatched: 10. The CDR3 DNA reads as TGTGCCAGCAGTTTGATTGTAGGGGGCGTGCCCGGGGAGCTGTTTTTT. Translation gives CASSLIVGGVPGELFF.

The gene calls are TRBV7-2 and TRBJ2-7; 15 nucleotides match TRBD2. Trimming cost V 5 bases and J 4 bases; bases outside gene matches: 15. This CDR3 is 19 amino acids long. CDR1 is SGHTA, CDR2 FQGNSA, per germline. The CDR3 loop is CASSPGLAGGRGGSYEQYF. DNA of the CDR3: TGTGCCAGCAGCCCCGGACTAGCGGGAGGGCGAGGGGGTAGTTACGAGCAGTACTTC. The full variable domain, in which reference TRBV7-2 and TRBJ2-7 provide the parts outside the CDR3, is GAGVSQSPSNKVTEKGKDVELRCDPISGHTALYWYRQSLGQGLEFLIYFQGNSAPDKSGLPSDRFSAERTGGSVSTLTIQRTQQEDSAVYLCASSPGLAGGRGGSYEQYFGPGTRLTVT.

This clonotype showed up just a few times. The chain uses TRBV12-3 or TRBV12-4 and TRBJ1-1; TRBD1 matches 8 bases. V lost 2 bases and J lost 6; bases outside the gene matches: 8. The CDR3 runs 15 residues. The DNA of the CDR3 is TGTGCCAGCAGTTTACTCCCAGGGGGCGTCGCTGAAGCTTTCTTT. Translated: CASSLLPGGVAEAFF.

The chain recombines TRBV7-2 with TRBJ1-1; D is unresolved. Germline V CDR1 and CDR2: SGHTA, FQGNSA. The CDR3 sequence is 13 residues long. V was pared by 5 bases and J by 4 bases, with 11 bases between. The CDR3 sequence is CASSPQPGTEAFF. The CDR3, as DNA: TGTGCCAGCAGCCCCCAACCGGGCACTGAAGCTTTCTTT.

This chain links TRBV14 with TRBJ1-1, with D uncertain. There are 13 residues in the CDR3. Germline lookup yields CDR1 SGHDN and CDR2 FVKESK. Trimming shortened V by 4 bases and J by 0 bases, and 6 bases separated the two germline ends. The CDR3 region has the DNA TGTGCCAGCAGCCTTATCATGAACACTGAAGCTTTCTTT. This translates into CASSLIMNTEAFF.

This chain joins TRBV2 and TRBJ2-1; D is unresolved. V gave up 11 bases and J gave up 7 bases, with 21 bases separating them. The CDR3 is made up of 14 amino acids. Germline-derived CDR1 and CDR2 are SNHLY and FYNNEI. The CDR3 sequence is CAGSDPRLLNEQFF. CDR3 nucleotide sequence: TGTGCCGGATCGGACCCCAGACTCTTAAATGAGCAGTTCTTC.

This clonotype was recorded at least ten times. The chain recombines TRBV7-2 with TRBJ2-5; D is undetermined. Germline V CDR1 and CDR2: SGHTA, FQGNSA. CDR3 length equals 13 residues. Between the trimmed V and J ends, which lost 0 bases and 3 bases, there was a span of 5 bases. In nucleotides, the CDR3 is TGTGCCAGCAGCTTAGCGGTGGAAGAGACCCAGTACTTC. As protein: CASSLAVEETQYF.

This clonotype was counted between two and nine times. The chain combines TRBV6-5 with TRBJ2-7; D possibly uses TRBD1 or TRBD2 (6 bases each). The length of the CDR3 is 13 residues. CDR1 MNHEY and CDR2 SVGAGI come from the germline V gene. Trimming took 6 bases from V and 6 from J, leaving 15 bases between them. Here the CDR3 DNA reads TGTGCCAGCAGCGGGGGCAATAGAGCCGAGCAGTACTTC. Translated: CASSGGNRAEQYF.

This clonotype was seen only once. The genes are TRBV20-1 and TRBJ1-4; D is uncertain. The CDR3 is 14 residues long. Trimming left V 0 bases short and J 5 bases short, with 10 bases between. Looked up from germline, CDR1 is DFQATT and CDR2 is SNEGSKA (reference sequence). This CDR3 is CSARDGSGNEKLFF. In DNA form, the CDR3 reads TGCAGTGCTAGAGACGGATCGGGAAATGAAAAACTGTTTTTT.

The rearrangement uses TRBV7-2 and TRBJ2-3, with a weak D call TRBD2 (5 bases). Germline V gene data show CDR1 as SGHTA and CDR2 as FQGNSA. The CDR3 runs to 12 residues. V lost 5 bases and J 8 bases, leaving 11 bases between the germline ends. DNA for the CDR3: TGTGCCAGCAGCGCGAGGGCTGGTACGCAGTATTTT. Its translation: CASSARAGTQYF.

This clonotype appeared a few times. This chain connects TRBV6-5 to TRBJ1-4; possible D gene TRBD1, 5 bases. CDR1 MNHEY and CDR2 SVGAGI come from the germline V gene. CDR3 size: 14 residues. The V end was cut by 7 bases, the J end by 4 bases, with 13 bases between. The CDR3 is CASKFDSLNEKLFF. DNA of the CDR3: TGTGCCAGCAAATTTGACAGCCTTAATGAAAAACTGTTTTTT.

This clonotype was picked up a small number of times. The chain is built from TRBV15 and TRBJ2-1; a weak D match, TRBD1 (6 bases). Germline CDR1 reads LNHNV; CDR2 reads YYDKDF (reference sequence). The CDR3 extends over 14 amino acids. Deletions cut 1 base from V and 8 bases from J, with 12 bases between. The CDR3 here is CATSRVRGSYEQFF. DNA of the CDR3: TGTGCCACCAGCAGAGTCAGGGGATCGTATGAGCAGTTCTTC.

This clonotype was seen once. This chain connects TRBV6-2 or TRBV6-3 to TRBJ2-1; 13 nucleotides agree with TRBD2. After removal of 5 bases from V and 11 bases from J, the junction contained 18 bases not matched to a gene. The CDR3 is made up of 18 amino acids. Germline lookup yields CDR1 MNHEY and CDR2 SVGEGT. In DNA form, the CDR3 reads TGTGCCAGCAGTAGTCCGTTAAAACTAGCGGGAGGGCCAGGTAAGCAGTTCTTC. Its translation: CASSSPLKLAGGPGKQFF.

A few counts support this clonotype. The J gene is TRBJ2-1, the V gene TRBV15, with D maybe TRBD1 (5 bases). The germline gives CDR1 LNHNV, CDR2 YYDKDF (reference sequence). CDR3 length: 13 amino acids. Trimming cost V 5 bases and J 7 bases, with 12 bases left between them. CDR3 protein: CATSSRRQNEQFF. Here the CDR3 DNA reads TGTGCCACCAGCTCACGACGACAGAATGAGCAGTTCTTC.

V gene TRBV5-1 combines with J gene TRBJ2-1, with TRBD2 matching 10 bases. CDR1 and CDR2 from the germline V gene are SGHRS and YFSETQ. The J segment lost 7 bases and the V segment lost 0 bases, leaving 1 base of the junction unmatched. The CDR3 runs 14 residues. CDR3 DNA: TGCGCCAGCAGCTTGGTTAGCGGGGGGAATGAGCAGTTCTTC. This translates into CASSLVSGGNEQFF. Full variable domain (outside the CDR3, taken from reference TRBV5-1 and TRBJ2-1): KAGVTQTPRYLIKTRGQQVTLSCSPISGHRSVSWYQQTPGQGLQFLFEYFSETQRNKGNFPGRFSGRQFSNSRSEMNVSTLELGDSALYLCASSLVSGGNEQFFGPGTRLTVL.

The chain carries TRBV9 and TRBJ1-2, with D possibly TRBD1 on 6 matching bases. CDR3 size: 14 residues. Deletions cut 3 bases from V and 6 bases from J, with 15 bases between. From germline, CDR1 is SGDLS and CDR2 YYNGEE. CDR3: CASSAGGPLNGYTF. CDR3 nucleotides: TGTGCCAGCAGCGCTGGGGGCCCTTTGAATGGCTACACCTTC.